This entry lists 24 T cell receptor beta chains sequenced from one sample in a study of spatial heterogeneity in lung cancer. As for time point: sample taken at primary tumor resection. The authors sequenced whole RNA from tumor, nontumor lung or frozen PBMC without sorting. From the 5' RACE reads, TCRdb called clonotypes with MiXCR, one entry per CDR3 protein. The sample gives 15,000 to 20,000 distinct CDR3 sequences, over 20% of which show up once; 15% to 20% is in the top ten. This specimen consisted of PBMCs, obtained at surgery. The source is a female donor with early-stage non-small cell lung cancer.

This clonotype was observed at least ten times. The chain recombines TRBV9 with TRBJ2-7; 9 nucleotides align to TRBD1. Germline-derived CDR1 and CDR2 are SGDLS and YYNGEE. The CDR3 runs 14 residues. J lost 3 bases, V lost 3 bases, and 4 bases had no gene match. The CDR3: CASSAGGQGYEQYF. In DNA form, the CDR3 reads TGTGCCAGCAGCGCGGGGGGACAGGGCTACGAGCAGTACTTC. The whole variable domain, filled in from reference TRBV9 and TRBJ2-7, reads DSGVTQTPKHLITATGQRVTLRCSPRSGDLSVYWYQQSLDQGLQFLIQYYNGEERAKGNILERFSAQQFPDLHSELNLSSLELGDSALYFCASSAGGQGYEQYFGPGTRLTVT.

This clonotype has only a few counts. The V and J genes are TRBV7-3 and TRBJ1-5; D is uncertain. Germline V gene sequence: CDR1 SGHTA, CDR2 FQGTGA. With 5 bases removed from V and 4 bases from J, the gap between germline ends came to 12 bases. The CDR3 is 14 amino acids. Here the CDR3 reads CASSPDVGNQPQHF. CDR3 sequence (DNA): TGTGCCAGCAGCCCGGACGTCGGGAATCAGCCCCAGCATTTT.

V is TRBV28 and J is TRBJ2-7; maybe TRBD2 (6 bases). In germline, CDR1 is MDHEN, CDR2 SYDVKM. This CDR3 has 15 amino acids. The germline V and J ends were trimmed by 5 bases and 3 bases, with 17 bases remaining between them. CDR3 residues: CASSPSGQLNYEQYF. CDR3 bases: TGTGCCAGCAGTCCCAGCGGGCAGTTAAACTACGAGCAGTACTTC.

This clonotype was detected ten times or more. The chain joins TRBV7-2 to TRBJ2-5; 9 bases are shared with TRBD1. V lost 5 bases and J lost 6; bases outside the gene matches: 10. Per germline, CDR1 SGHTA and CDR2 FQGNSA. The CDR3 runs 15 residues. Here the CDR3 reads CASSLLAGTGKTQYF. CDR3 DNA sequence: TGTGCCAGCAGCCTCCTGGCAGGGACAGGGAAGACCCAGTACTTC.

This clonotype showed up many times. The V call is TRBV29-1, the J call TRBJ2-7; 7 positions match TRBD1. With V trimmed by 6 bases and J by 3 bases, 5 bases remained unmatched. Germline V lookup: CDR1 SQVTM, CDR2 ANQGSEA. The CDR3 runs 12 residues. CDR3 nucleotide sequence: TGCAGCGTACAGGGGAGAGACTACGAGCAGTACTTC. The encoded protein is CSVQGRDYEQYF.

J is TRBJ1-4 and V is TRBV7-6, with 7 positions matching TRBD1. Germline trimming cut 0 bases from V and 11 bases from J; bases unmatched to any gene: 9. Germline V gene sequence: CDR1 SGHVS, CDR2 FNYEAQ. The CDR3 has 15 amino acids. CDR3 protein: CASSLAYDRAAKLFF. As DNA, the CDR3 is TGTGCCAGCAGCTTAGCTTACGACAGGGCAGCTAAACTGTTTTTT.

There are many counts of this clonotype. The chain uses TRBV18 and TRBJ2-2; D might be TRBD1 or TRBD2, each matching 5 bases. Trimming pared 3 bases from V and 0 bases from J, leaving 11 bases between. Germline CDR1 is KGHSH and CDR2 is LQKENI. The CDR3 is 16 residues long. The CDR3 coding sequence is TGTGCCAGCTCACCCACGAGGGGATCGAACACCGGGGAGCTGTTTTTT. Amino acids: CASSPTRGSNTGELFF.

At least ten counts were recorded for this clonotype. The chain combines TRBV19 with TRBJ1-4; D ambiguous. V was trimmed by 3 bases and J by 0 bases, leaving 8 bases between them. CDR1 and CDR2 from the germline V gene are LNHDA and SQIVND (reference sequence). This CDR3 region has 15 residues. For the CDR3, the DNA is TGTGCCAGTAGTATTCATCAACCAACTAATGAAAAACTGTTTTTT. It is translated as CASSIHQPTNEKLFF.

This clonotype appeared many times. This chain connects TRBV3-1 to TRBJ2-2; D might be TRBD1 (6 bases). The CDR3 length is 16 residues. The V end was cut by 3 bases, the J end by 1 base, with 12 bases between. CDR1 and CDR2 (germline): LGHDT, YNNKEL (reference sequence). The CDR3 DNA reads TGTGCCAGCAGCCACTTGGACAGAAAGAACACCGGGGAGCTGTTTTTT. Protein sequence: CASSHLDRKNTGELFF.

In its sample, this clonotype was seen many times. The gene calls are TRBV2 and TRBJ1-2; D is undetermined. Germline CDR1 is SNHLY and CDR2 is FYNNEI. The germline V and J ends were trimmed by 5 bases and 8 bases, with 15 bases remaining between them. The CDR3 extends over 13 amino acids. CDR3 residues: CASSSRLMGGYTF. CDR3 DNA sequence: TGTGCCAGCAGTTCACGACTCATGGGAGGCTACACCTTC.

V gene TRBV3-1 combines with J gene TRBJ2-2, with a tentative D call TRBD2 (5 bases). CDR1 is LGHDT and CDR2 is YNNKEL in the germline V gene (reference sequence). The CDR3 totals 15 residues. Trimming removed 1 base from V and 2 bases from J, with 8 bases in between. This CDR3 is CASSQVPGNTGELFF. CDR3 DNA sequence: TGTGCCAGCAGCCAAGTTCCGGGAAACACCGGGGAGCTGTTTTTT.

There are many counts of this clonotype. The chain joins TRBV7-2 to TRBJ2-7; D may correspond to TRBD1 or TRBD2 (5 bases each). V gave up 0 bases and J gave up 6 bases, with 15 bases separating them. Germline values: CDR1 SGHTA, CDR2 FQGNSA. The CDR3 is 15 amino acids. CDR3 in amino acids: CASSLAGVRAVEQYF. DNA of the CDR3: TGTGCCAGCAGCTTAGCGGGAGTCAGGGCTGTCGAGCAGTACTTC.

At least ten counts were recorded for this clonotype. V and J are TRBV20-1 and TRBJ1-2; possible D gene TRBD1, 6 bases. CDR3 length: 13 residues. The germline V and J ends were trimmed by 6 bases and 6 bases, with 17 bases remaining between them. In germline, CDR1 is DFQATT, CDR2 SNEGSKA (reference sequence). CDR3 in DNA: TGCAGTGCCACAGTAGAACAGGGCCATGGCTACACCTTC. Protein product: CSATVEQGHGYTF.

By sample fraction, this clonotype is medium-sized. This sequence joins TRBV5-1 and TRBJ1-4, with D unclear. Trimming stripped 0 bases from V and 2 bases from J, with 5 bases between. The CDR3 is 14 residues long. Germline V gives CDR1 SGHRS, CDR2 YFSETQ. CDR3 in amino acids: CASSLGATNEKLFF. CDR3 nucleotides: TGCGCCAGCAGCTTGGGGGCGACTAATGAAAAACTGTTTTTT.

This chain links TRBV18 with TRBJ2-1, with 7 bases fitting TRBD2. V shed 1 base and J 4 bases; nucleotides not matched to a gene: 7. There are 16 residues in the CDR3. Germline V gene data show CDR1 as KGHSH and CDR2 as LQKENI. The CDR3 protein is CASSPRAGVSYNEQFF. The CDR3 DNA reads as TGTGCCAGCTCACCACGGGCGGGAGTCTCGTACAATGAGCAGTTCTTC.

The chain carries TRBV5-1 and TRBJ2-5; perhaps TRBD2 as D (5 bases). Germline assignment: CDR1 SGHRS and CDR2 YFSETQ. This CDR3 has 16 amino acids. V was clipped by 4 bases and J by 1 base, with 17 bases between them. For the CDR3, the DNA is TGCGCCAGCAGCAAAATGGGCGGGCTGACCCAAGAGACCCAGTACTTC. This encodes CASSKMGGLTQETQYF.

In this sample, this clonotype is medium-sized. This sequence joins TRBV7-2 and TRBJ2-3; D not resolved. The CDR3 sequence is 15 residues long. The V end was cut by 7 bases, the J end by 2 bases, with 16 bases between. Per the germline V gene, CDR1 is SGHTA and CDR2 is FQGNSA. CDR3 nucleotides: TGTGCCAGCACCAGGACCTCCCCCACCACAGATACGCAGTATTTT. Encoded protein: CASTRTSPTTDTQYF.

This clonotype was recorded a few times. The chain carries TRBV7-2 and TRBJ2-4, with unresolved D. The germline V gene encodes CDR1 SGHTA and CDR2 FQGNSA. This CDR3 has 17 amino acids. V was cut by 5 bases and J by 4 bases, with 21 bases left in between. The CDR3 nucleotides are TGTGCCAGCAGCCCCCCCTTTGGGCTTTTTCCGAAAAACATTCAGTACTTC. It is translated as CASSPPFGLFPKNIQYF. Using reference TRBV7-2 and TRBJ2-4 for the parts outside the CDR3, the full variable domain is GAGVSQSPSNKVTEKGKDVELRCDPISGHTALYWYRQSLGQGLEFLIYFQGNSAPDKSGLPSDRFSAERTGGSVSTLTIQRTQQEDSAVYLCASSPPFGLFPKNIQYFGAGTRLSVL.

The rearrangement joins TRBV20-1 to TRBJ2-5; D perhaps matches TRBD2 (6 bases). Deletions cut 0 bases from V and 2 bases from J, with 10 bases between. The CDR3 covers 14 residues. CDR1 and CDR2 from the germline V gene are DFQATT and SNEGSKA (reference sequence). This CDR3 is CSARDGGAQETQYF. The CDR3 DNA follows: TGCAGTGCTAGAGATGGCGGGGCACAAGAGACCCAGTACTTC.

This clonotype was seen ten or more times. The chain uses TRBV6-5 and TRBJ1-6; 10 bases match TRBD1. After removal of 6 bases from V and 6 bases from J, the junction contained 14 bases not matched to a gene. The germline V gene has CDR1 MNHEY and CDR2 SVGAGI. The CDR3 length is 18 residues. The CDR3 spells CASSQRGTGVSGNSPLHF. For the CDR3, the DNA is TGTGCCAGCAGCCAAAGGGGGACAGGGGTATCGGGTAATTCACCCCTCCACTTT.

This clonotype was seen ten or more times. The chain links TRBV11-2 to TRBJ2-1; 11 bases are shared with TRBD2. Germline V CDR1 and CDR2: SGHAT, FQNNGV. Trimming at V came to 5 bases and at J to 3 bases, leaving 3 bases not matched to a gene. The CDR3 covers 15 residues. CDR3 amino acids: CASSRGLADYNEQFF. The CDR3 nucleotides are TGTGCCAGCAGCCGGGGACTAGCGGACTACAATGAGCAGTTCTTC.

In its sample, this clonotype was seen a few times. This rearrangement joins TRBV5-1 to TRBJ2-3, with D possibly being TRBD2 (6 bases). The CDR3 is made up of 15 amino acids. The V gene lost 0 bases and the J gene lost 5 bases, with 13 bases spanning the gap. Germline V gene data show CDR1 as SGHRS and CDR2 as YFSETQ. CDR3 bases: TGCGCCAGCAGCTTGGCCGGGCGGGGTGAAGATACGCAGTATTTT. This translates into CASSLAGRGEDTQYF.

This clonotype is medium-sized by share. The CDR3 loop reads CASSPWGQETQYF. The CDR3 DNA follows: TGTGCCAGCAGCCCCTGGGGCCAAGAGACCCAGTACTTC. The V and J genes are TRBV7-9 and TRBJ2-5, with D uncertain. From germline, CDR1 is SEHNR and CDR2 FQNEAQ (reference sequence). Deletions cut 5 bases from V and 1 base from J, with 8 bases between. There are 13 residues in the CDR3.

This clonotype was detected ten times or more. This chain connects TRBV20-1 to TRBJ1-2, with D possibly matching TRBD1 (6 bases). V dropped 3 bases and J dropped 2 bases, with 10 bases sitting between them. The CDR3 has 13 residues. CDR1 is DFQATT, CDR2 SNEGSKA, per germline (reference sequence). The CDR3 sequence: CSASLQGNYGYTF. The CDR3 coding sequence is TGCAGTGCTAGTCTACAGGGAAACTATGGCTACACCTTC.